What follows are 22 T cell receptor beta chains derived from one specimen sequenced in a study of cytomegalovirus exposure and HLA in healthy donors. The primer mix had 60 Vbeta and 13 Jbeta primers. Repertoires were generated with immunoSEQ multiplex PCR, while TCRdb's copy carries only in-frame clones and drops some. Seen here are some 110,000 clones, about 10% observed once, and the top ten hold roughly 3%. The sample comprised PBMCs. Every receptor here comes from a man under 40 in good health and CMV-seronegative.

This clone was recorded a few times. This chain joins TRBV7-2 and TRBJ1-3; the D gene is possibly TRBD1 (5 bases). The CDR3 spans 15 residues. Germline loops: CDR1 SGHTA, CDR2 FQGNSA. Trimming shortened V by 6 bases and J by 3 bases, and 15 bases separated the two germline ends. The CDR3 nucleotides read TGTGCCAGCAGTCCCGAGGGACTCGGTGGAAACACCATATATTTT. Protein sequence: CASSPEGLGGNTIYF.

The chain is built from TRBV27 and TRBJ2-7, with D unclear. The CDR3 spans 15 residues. V was shortened by 1 base and J by 0 bases, with 10 bases between the two germline ends. Germline V gene lookup returns CDR1 MNHEY and CDR2 SMNVEV (reference sequence). The CDR3 bases are TGTGCCAGCAGTTTATTCTCGAGTAGCTCCTACGAGCAGTACTTC. Encoded protein: CASSLFSSSSYEQYF.

This clone came up a few times. The CDR3 region is CASSLVPGPENIQYF. In nucleotides, the CDR3 is TGCGCCAGCAGCTTGGTGCCAGGGCCTGAAAACATTCAGTACTTC. The rearrangement uses TRBV5-1 and TRBJ2-4, with a possible D match to TRBD1 (5 bases). The CDR3 is 15 residues long. Trimming took off 0 bases at V and 5 bases at J, with 12 bases between the two ends. Germline V gene lookup returns CDR1 SGHRS and CDR2 YFSETQ.

This clone was found a few times. This chain uses TRBV2 with TRBJ2-7; D is undetermined. This CDR3 has 12 amino acids. The germline gives CDR1 SNHLY, CDR2 FYNNEI. The ends were cut back, 4 bases at V and 0 bases at J, with 4 bases in the middle. Here the CDR3 reads CASSGDSYEQYF. The CDR3 DNA reads TGTGCCAGCAGTGGCGACTCCTACGAGCAGTACTTC.

In its sample, this clone was seen a few times. This chain connects TRBV6-5 to TRBJ2-7; D unclear. In germline, CDR1 is MNHEY, CDR2 SVGAGI. The CDR3 has 14 amino acids. V lost 3 bases to trimming and J lost 2 bases, with 11 bases between them. CDR3 sequence: CASSYNPGPYEQYF. CDR3 bases: TGTGCCAGCAGTTATAATCCAGGTCCCTACGAGCAGTACTTC.

The rearrangement uses TRBV7-9 and TRBJ1-6; 10 nucleotides line up with TRBD1. There are 15 residues in the CDR3. Germline assignment: CDR1 SEHNR and CDR2 FQNEAQ (reference sequence). Trimming at V came to 1 base and at J to 8 bases, leaving 2 bases not matched to a gene. The CDR3 loop reads CASSLVTGGDSPLHF. In nucleotides, the CDR3 is TGTGCCAGCAGCTTAGTGACAGGGGGCGATTCACCCCTCCACTTT.

J is TRBJ1-4 and V is TRBV7-8; a weak D match, TRBD1 (6 bases). This CDR3 has 14 amino acids. Germline assignment: CDR1 SGHVS and CDR2 FQNEAQ. Trimming left V 7 bases short and J 8 bases short, with 17 bases between. For the CDR3, the DNA is TGTGCCAGCAACAAGGGGGGGGTTGGGGAAAAACTGTTTTTT. This encodes CASNKGGVGEKLFF.

V is TRBV19 and J is TRBJ1-1; 7 nucleotides line up with TRBD1. The CDR3 extends over 12 amino acids. CDR1 is LNHDA, CDR2 SQIVND, per germline (reference sequence). Trimming took 9 bases from V and 2 from J; bases not matched to a gene: 3. The CDR3 DNA reads as TGTGCCAGCCGGGACAGAAACACTGAAGCTTTCTTT. Its translation: CASRDRNTEAFF.

Only a few counts were recorded for this clone. The rearrangement joins TRBV6-5 to TRBJ2-7; the match to TRBD2 covers 9 bases. This CDR3 comprises 15 residues. V dropped 2 bases and J dropped 3; count of bases not matched to a gene: 5. The germline V gene has CDR1 MNHEY and CDR2 SVGAGI. The CDR3 nucleotides are TGTGCCAGCAGTTACCAGACTAGCGGTGGCTACGAGCAGTACTTC. As protein: CASSYQTSGGYEQYF.

The chain uses TRBV2 and TRBJ1-4, with 10 positions matching TRBD1. Germline lookup yields CDR1 SNHLY and CDR2 FYNNEI. CDR3 size: 15 residues. V lost 7 bases, J lost 5 bases, and 7 bases stayed unmatched. CDR3 nucleotide sequence: TGTGCCAGCACGAAAGAGGGACAGGGGAATGAAAAACTGTTTTTT. Translation: CASTKEGQGNEKLFF.

A few counts support this clone. CDR3 DNA: TGTGCCACCAGTTTCGGACAGGGAGGAGCCACTAATGAAAAACTGTTTTTT. This gives the protein CATSFGQGGATNEKLFF. The chain links TRBV15 to TRBJ1-4; 8 positions agree with TRBD1. The junction had 11 bases not matched to a gene; V was cut back by 6 bases and J by 2 bases. The CDR3 sequence is 17 residues long. The germline gives CDR1 LNHNV, CDR2 YYDKDF (reference sequence).

The V gene is TRBV6-1, the J gene TRBJ2-7; TRBD2 agrees at 7 bases. The CDR3 is made up of 14 amino acids. Unmatched junction bases numbered 7, after V lost 6 bases and J lost 2 bases. Germline CDR1 MNHNS, CDR2 SASEGT. CDR3 DNA sequence: TGTGCCAGCAGCTCCAGCGGGACCACCTACGAGCAGTACTTC. Translation gives CASSSSGTTYEQYF.

This chain connects TRBV5-1 to TRBJ2-3, with D hard to call. The germline V gene has CDR1 SGHRS and CDR2 YFSETQ. V dropped 0 bases and J dropped 0 bases, with 5 bases sitting between them. The CDR3 is made up of 14 amino acids. Here the CDR3 DNA reads TGCGCCAGCAGCTTGGTTCCTAGCACAGATACGCAGTATTTT. As protein: CASSLVPSTDTQYF.

The genes are TRBV23-1 and TRBJ2-7, with D uncertain. TRBV23-1 is marked as an open reading frame, function uncertain. The CDR3 totals 11 residues. V was cut by 8 bases and J by 6 bases, with 11 bases left in between. In nucleotides, the CDR3 is TGCGCCAGCGGGTCGACGGGCGAGCAGTACTTC. Amino acid sequence: CASGSTGEQYF.

This clone was seen a handful of times. The V and J genes are TRBV7-2 and TRBJ2-7, with 16 bases that match TRBD2. The junction had 10 bases not matched to a gene; V was cut back by 4 bases and J by 4 bases. This CDR3 spans 18 amino acids. Germline V gives CDR1 SGHTA, CDR2 FQGNSA. The CDR3 sequence is CASSSGTSGRAIRYEQYF. In DNA, the CDR3 is TGTGCCAGCAGCTCAGGGACTAGCGGGAGGGCCATACGGTACGAGCAGTACTTC. The variable domain in full, completed from reference TRBV7-2 and TRBJ2-7, reads GAGVSQSPSNKVTEKGKDVELRCDPISGHTALYWYRQSLGQGLEFLIYFQGNSAPDKSGLPSDRFSAERTGGSVSTLTIQRTQQEDSAVYLCASSSGTSGRAIRYEQYFGPGTRLTVT.

The rearrangement uses TRBV5-1 and TRBJ2-1; D possibly corresponds to TRBD1 (6 bases). Trimming pared 6 bases from V and 1 base from J, leaving 14 bases between. Germline V gives CDR1 SGHRS, CDR2 YFSETQ. The CDR3 contains 15 residues. As DNA, the CDR3 is TGCGCCAGCACCCGGACAGAGAGATCCTACAATGAGCAGTTCTTC. Amino acids: CASTRTERSYNEQFF.

This clone was observed a few times. The chain links TRBV28 to TRBJ2-5; D perhaps matches TRBD1 (5 bases). Germline-derived CDR1 and CDR2 are MDHEN and SYDVKM. Trimming removed 8 bases from V and 5 bases from J, with 21 bases in between. The CDR3 length is 15 residues. CDR3 sequence: CASGAPRTPSETQYF. CDR3 bases: TGTGCCAGCGGGGCACCGAGGACACCGTCGGAGACCCAGTACTTC.

This clone was counted between two and nine times. The chain combines TRBV10-2 with TRBJ2-7; 9 bases are shared with TRBD1. The CDR3 totals 15 residues. V lost 0 bases and J lost 3; bases outside the gene matches: 3. Germline V gene data show CDR1 as WSHSY and CDR2 as SAAADI. The CDR3 loop is CASSESTGGLYEQYF. As DNA, the CDR3 is TGCGCCAGCAGTGAGTCGACAGGGGGACTCTACGAGCAGTACTTC.

This clone was seen a handful of times. J is TRBJ2-5 and V is TRBV5-6; TRBD2 matches 10 bases. Germline V CDR1 and CDR2: SGHDT, YYEEEE. The CDR3 extends over 15 amino acids. J was trimmed by 6 bases and V by 1 base; bases with no gene match: 6. The CDR3: CASSLLAGGKKTQYF. In DNA form, the CDR3 reads TGTGCCAGCAGCTTGTTAGCGGGGGGTAAGAAGACCCAGTACTTC.

The chain uses TRBV9 and TRBJ1-5; D is undetermined. V was shortened by 0 bases and J by 2 bases, with 12 bases between the two germline ends. Germline V gene sequence: CDR1 SGDLS, CDR2 YYNGEE. There are 16 residues in the CDR3. DNA of the CDR3: TGTGCCAGCAGCGTAGACCCGGGAGGCGGCAATCAGCCCCAGCATTTT. Protein product: CASSVDPGGGNQPQHF.

The chain carries TRBV14 and TRBJ2-1; 12 bases agree with TRBD1. Germline trimming cut 5 bases from V and 7 bases from J; bases unmatched to any gene: 9. Germline CDR1 is SGHDN and CDR2 is FVKESK. The CDR3 totals 16 residues. The DNA of the CDR3 is TGTGCCAGCAGCTACAGTCTGGGACAGGGGGCAAATGAGCAGTTCTTC. Its protein is CASSYSLGQGANEQFF.

This clone occurred a few times. The rearrangement joins TRBV19 to TRBJ1-5, with D uncertain. Germline CDR1 and CDR2: LNHDA and SQIVND (reference sequence). The CDR3 has 14 amino acids. Deletions cut 5 bases from V and 9 bases from J, with 17 bases between. The CDR3 here is CASSLGSDFLPQHF. The DNA for the CDR3 is TGTGCCAGTAGTCTGGGGAGTGATTTTTTGCCCCAGCATTTT.